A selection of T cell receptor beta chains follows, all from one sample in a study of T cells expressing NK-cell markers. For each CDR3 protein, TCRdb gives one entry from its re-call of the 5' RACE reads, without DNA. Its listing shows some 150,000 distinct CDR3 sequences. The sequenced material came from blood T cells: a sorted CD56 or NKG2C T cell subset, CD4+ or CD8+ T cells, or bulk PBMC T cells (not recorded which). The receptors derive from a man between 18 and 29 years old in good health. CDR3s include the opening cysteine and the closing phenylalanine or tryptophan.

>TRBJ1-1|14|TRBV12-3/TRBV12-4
CASSFGRAETEAFF
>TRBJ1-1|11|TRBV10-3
CAISGYTEAFF
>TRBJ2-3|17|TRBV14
CASSQGSTDWGLNTQYF
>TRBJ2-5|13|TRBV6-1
CASRAGVGETQYF
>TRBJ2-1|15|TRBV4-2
CASSPTSGRQDEQFF
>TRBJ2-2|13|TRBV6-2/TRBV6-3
CASGQAKTGELFF
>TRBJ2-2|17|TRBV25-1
CASSEFRLDRNTGELFF
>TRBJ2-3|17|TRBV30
CAWRPLPPGLSTDTQYF
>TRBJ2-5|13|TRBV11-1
CASSFWQGETQYF
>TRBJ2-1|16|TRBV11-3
CASSTRTGSSYNEQFF
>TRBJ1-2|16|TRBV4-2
CASSQERSLDIGGYTF
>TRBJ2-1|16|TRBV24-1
CATSGLNGIGDNEQFF
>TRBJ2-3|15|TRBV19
CASRGQGARGDTQYF
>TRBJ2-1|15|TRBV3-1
CASSQVGQPYNEQFF
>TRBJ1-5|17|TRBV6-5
CASSYSLRAAEIQPQHF
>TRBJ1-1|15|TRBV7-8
CASSLTTGGNTEAFF
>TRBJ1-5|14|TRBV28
CASTSVLVNQPQHF
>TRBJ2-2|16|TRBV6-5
CASSSAGGLVTGELFF
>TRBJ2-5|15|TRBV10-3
CAISESSGSAETQYF
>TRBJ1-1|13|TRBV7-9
CASSPPRGSEAFF
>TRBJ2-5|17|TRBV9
CASSDPQAPGGQETQYF
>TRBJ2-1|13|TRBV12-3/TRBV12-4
CASSLALGDEQFF
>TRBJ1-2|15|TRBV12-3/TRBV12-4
CASSPGQGVRGGYTF
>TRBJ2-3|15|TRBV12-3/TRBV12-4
CASSYHRESTDTQYF
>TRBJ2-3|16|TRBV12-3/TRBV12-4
CASSLGASGNTDTQYF
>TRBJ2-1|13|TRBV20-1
CSARSSKNNEQFF
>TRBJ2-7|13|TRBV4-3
CASSQIQGEGQYF
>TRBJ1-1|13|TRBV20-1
CSARYEREPEAFF
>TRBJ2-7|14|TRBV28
CASSLVDRVDEQYF
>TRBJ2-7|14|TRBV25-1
CASKPSGNIYEQYF
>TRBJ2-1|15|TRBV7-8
CASSLLTNSYNEQFF
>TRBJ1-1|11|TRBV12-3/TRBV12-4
CASTFRDEAFF
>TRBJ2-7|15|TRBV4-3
CASSQPGQGLYEQYF
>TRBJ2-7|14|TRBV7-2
CASSSPGQGHEQYF
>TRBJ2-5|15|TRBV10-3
CAISEAVAAQETQYF
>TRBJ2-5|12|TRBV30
CAWGGGQETQYF
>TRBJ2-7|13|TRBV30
CASTRDRDYEQYF
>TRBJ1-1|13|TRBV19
CASRETVNTEAFF
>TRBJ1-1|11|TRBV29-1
CSAGREIEAFF
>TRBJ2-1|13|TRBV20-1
CSAQSGLAHEQFF
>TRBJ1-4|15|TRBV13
CASSSGRSTNEKLFF
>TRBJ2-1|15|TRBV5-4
CASSSTSVPDNEQFF
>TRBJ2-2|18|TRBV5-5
CASSSGLAGVYNTGELFF
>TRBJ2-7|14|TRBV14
CASSHGQGLNEQYF
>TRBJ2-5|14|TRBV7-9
CASSLLDGKETQYF
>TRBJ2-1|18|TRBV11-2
CASSKTDRGRRSYNEQFF
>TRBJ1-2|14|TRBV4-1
CASSPDRDLYGYTF
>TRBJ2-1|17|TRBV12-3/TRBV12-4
CASSWTGSTTSYNEQFF
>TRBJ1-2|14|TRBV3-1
CASSQDKGSYGYTF
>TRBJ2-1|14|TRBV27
CASSQRTSGNEQFF
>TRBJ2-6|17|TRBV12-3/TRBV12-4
CASSHVAGDSGANVLTF
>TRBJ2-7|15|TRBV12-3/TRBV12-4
CASSLEGGPSYEQYF
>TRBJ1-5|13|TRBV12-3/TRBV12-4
CASSFLIGQPQHF
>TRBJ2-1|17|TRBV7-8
CASSLVTSGRSYNEQFF
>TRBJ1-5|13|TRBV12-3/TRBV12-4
CASSSGGNQPQHF